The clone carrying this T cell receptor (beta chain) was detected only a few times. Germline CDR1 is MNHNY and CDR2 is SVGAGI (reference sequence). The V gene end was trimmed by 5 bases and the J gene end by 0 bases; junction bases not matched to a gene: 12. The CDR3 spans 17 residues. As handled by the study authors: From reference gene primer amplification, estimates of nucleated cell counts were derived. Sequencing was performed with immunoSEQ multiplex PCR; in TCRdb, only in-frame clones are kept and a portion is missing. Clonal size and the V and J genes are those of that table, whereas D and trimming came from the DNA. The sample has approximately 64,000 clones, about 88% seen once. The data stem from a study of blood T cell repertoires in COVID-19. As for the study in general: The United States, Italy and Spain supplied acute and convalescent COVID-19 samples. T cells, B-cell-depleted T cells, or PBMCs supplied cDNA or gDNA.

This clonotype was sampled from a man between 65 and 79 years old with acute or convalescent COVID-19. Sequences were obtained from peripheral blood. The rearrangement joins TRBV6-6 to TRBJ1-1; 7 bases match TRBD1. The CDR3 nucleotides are TGTGCCAGCAGTCCACCCACAGGGGCGACTTTGAACACTGAAGCTTTCTTT. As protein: CASSPPTGATLNTEAFF.